Listed below are T cell receptor beta chains from one sample, sequenced in a study of T cell responses to AZD1222 COVID-19 vaccine. The data were produced by immunoSEQ multiplex PCR, yet TCRdb's version contains in-frame clones alone and is incomplete. Among about 110,000 clones listed, around 87% were seen once. This specimen was peripheral blood, taken on day 0 of AZD1222 vaccination. These receptors originate from an adult in good health. Each CDR3 is given with its conserved first and last residue. D genes are given only for firm matches. Clone size is given for some rows only: seen once, a few or many times, or a class if the clone is expanded.

D	V	size	J	DNA	CDR3
NA	TRBV30	once	TRBJ1-2	TGTGCCTGGAGTGTACAGGGAGCGAACTATGGCTACACCTTC	CAWSVQGANYGYTF
TRBD2	TRBV6-2/TRBV6-3	NA	TRBJ2-7	TGTGCCAGCAGCCTTCAGCGGGAGGGCCCCTACGAGCAGTACTTC	CASSLQREGPYEQYF
NA	TRBV6-5	NA	TRBJ1-2	TGTGCCAGCAGAAGGTCGTCAGGGGTCCCCTATGGCTACACCTTC	CASRRSSGVPYGYTF
TRBD2	TRBV29-1	NA	TRBJ2-3	TGCAGCGTTGGCCCGAGCGGGAGGATTGACACAGATACGCAGTATTTT	CSVGPSGRIDTDTQYF
TRBD2	TRBV19	NA	TRBJ2-7	TGTGCCAGTAGTATCCTCGGGAGGGACGAGCAGTACTTC	CASSILGRDEQYF
TRBD1	TRBV4-3	NA	TRBJ2-1	TGCGCCAGCAGCCAAGTAGAGGGGGCGAGTGAGCAGTTCTTC	CASSQVEGASEQFF
NA	TRBV30	once	TRBJ1-4	TGTGCCTGGAGTAAGGTTGACAAACTGTTTTTT	CAWSKVDKLFF
TRBD1	TRBV3-1/TRBV3-2	NA	TRBJ1-1	TGTGCCAGCAGGGGACTGGTACCACAGGGGAGCACTGAAGCTTTCTTT	CASRGLVPQGSTEAFF
NA	TRBV10-3	NA	TRBJ1-3	TGTGCCATCAGTGATCGAGAACGGAGATCTGGAAACACCATATATTTT	CAISDRERRSGNTIYF
TRBD2	TRBV5-4	NA	TRBJ2-7	TGTGCCAGCAGCAAAGGGACTAGCGGGAGTATGTCTAGGGAGCAGTACTTC	CASSKGTSGSMSREQYF
TRBD1	TRBV5-1	NA	TRBJ1-6	TGCGCCAGCAAATTTCAGGGGGACGGTTCACCCCTCCACTTT	CASKFQGDGSPLHF
NA	TRBV28	NA	TRBJ2-7	TGTGCCAGCAGAAGATACCCGCCGGGGCTGGAGCAGTACTTC	CASRRYPPGLEQYF
NA	TRBV7-6	NA	TRBJ1-1	TGTGCCAGCAGCTCGGGGGGGATGAACACTGAAGCTTTCTTT	CASSSGGMNTEAFF
NA	TRBV7-6	NA	TRBJ1-3	TGTGCCAGCAGCTGGAGGACACCCGGCTCTGGAAACACCATATATTTT	CASSWRTPGSGNTIYF
NA	TRBV5-6	once	TRBJ2-1	TGTGCCAGCAGCCCCCTGAGGGGCGGCTCCTACAATGAGCAGTTCTTC	CASSPLRGGSYNEQFF
NA	TRBV7-2	NA	TRBJ1-5	TGTGCCAGCAGCTTAGCCGGGATGATCAATCAGCCCCAGCATTTT	CASSLAGMINQPQHF
NA	TRBV14	NA	TRBJ2-7	TGTGCCAGCAGCCAATATCTCCTTGGCGGGACCTACGAGCAGTACTTC	CASSQYLLGGTYEQYF
NA	TRBV19	NA	TRBJ2-4	TGTGCCAGTAGCCTCTCGGGTAAAGCGTGGGCCCCTGAAAACATTCAGTACTTC	CASSLSGKAWAPENIQYF
TRBD2	TRBV7-3	NA	TRBJ2-1	TGTGCCAGCAGCTCCGGACTAGCGGGAGGGCCGTTGTTCTTC	CASSSGLAGGPLFF
NA	TRBV5-1	few	TRBJ1-2	TGCGCCAGCAGCTTGGGTCCCTTCGACTATGGCTACACCTTC	CASSLGPFDYGYTF
TRBD1	TRBV19	NA	TRBJ2-7	TGTGCCAGTAGCCAAGAGACAGGGGGCATAGTCAAGCAGTACTTC	CASSQETGGIVKQYF
TRBD2	TRBV6-1	NA	TRBJ2-1	TGTGCCAGCAGTGAAGCACCTAGCGGGAGAGGCCTTGAGCAGTTCTTC	CASSEAPSGRGLEQFF
NA	TRBV6-6	NA	TRBJ1-3	TGTGCCAGCATATTGCGCTCTGGAAACACCATATATTTT	CASILRSGNTIYF
NA	TRBV7-9	NA	TRBJ2-5	TGTGCCAGCGCCACTGAAGAGACCCAGTACTTC	CASATEETQYF
TRBD1	TRBV10-3	few	TRBJ1-1	TGTGCCATCAGTGACCCTTTTAGGGGACAGGGGCGCTCTGAAGCTTTCTTT	CAISDPFRGQGRSEAFF
NA	TRBV2	NA	TRBJ1-6	TGTGCCAGCCTATACTCCTATAATTCACCCCTCCACTTT	CASLYSYNSPLHF
TRBD2	TRBV11-2	NA	TRBJ2-1	TGTGCCAGCAGCTCTTGGACTAGGGGCAGCGTTGAGCAGTTCTTC	CASSSWTRGSVEQFF
NA	TRBV5-5	NA	TRBJ1-1	TGTGCCAGCAGCTTACAGGGAGGCACTGAAGCTTTCTTT	CASSLQGGTEAFF
NA	TRBV10-3	NA	TRBJ1-5	TGTGCCACCTCCGATGGACAAAGCAATCAGCCCCAGCATTTT	CATSDGQSNQPQHF
NA	TRBV19	NA	TRBJ1-3	TGTGCCAGTAGTGGGGCCCTCTCTGGAAACACCATATATTTT	CASSGALSGNTIYF
NA	TRBV9	NA	TRBJ1-2	TGTGCCAGCAGCGTAGAAGGGTCAGTCAACTATGGCTACACCTTC	CASSVEGSVNYGYTF
NA	TRBV15	NA	TRBJ2-2	TGTGCCACCAGCAGGAATCCGACCGGGGAGCTGTTTTTT	CATSRNPTGELFF
NA	TRBV27	NA	TRBJ1-6	TGTGCCAGCAGTAACCTAGGCTCACCCCTCCACTTT	CASSNLGSPLHF
NA	TRBV18	NA	TRBJ1-1	TGTGCCAGCTCACCTACCAGGGAGACTGAAGCTTTCTTT	CASSPTRETEAFF
NA	TRBV6-4	NA	TRBJ1-1	TGTGCCAGCAGTGAGCCCAGGGCCCCGAACACTGAAGCTTTCTTT	CASSEPRAPNTEAFF
TRBD2	TRBV27	once	TRBJ2-1	TGTGCCAGCAGTTCCATAGCGGGGCCAGACTACAATGAGCAGTTCTTC	CASSSIAGPDYNEQFF
TRBD1	TRBV7-3	NA	TRBJ1-2	TGTGCCAGCAGCCTTACGGGGCAGGGGGAGGCCGATGGCTACACCTTC	CASSLTGQGEADGYTF
TRBD1	TRBV19	NA	TRBJ1-2	TGTGCCACCTCCTTCGGGACAGGGCGTGTTAACTATGGCTACACCTTC	CATSFGTGRVNYGYTF
NA	TRBV29-1	NA	TRBJ2-6	TGCAGCGTTCGAATGGGGGCGGGGGCCAACGTCCTGACTTTC	CSVRMGAGANVLTF
TRBD1	TRBV6-5	NA	TRBJ2-7	TGTGCCAGCAAATGGCAGGGGGCTAACGAGCAGTACTTC	CASKWQGANEQYF
NA	TRBV12-3/TRBV12-4	NA	TRBJ2-1	TGTGCCAGCAGTCAGGAGGATGAGCAGTTCTTC	CASSQEDEQFF
TRBD2	TRBV7-2	NA	TRBJ2-2	TGTGCCAGCAGCCCGGGGGGGGGTAACACCGGGGAGCTGTTTTTT	CASSPGGGNTGELFF
NA	TRBV19	NA	TRBJ1-5	TGTGCCAGTAGTATAATTAGGGGTGGCAATCAGCCCCAGCATTTT	CASSIIRGGNQPQHF
NA	TRBV24-1	NA	TRBJ1-5	TGTGCCACCAGTGACCAGGGGAGAAATCAGCCCCAGCATTTT	CATSDQGRNQPQHF
NA	TRBV30	NA	TRBJ1-2	TGTGCCTGGAATAAAGTGGCCAACTATGGCTACACCTTC	CAWNKVANYGYTF
NA	TRBV7-2	NA	TRBJ2-1	TGTGCCAGCAGCTTGTCGGGGGACAATGAGCAGTTCTTC	CASSLSGDNEQFF
TRBD1	TRBV10-3	NA	TRBJ2-1	TGTGCCATCGGGGGACAGAGAGACAATGAGCAGTTCTTC	CAIGGQRDNEQFF
NA	TRBV9	NA	TRBJ2-5	TGTGCCAGCAGCGTAACTCCCGGGACAGGCGGGAGAGAGACCCAGTACTTC	CASSVTPGTGGRETQYF
NA	TRBV28	NA	TRBJ2-4	TGTGCCAGCAGTTTGCAGGGGCCTGCCAAAAACATTCAGTACTTC	CASSLQGPAKNIQYF
NA	TRBV5-4	once	TRBJ1-1	TGTGCCAGCAGCTTGCAGAACACTGAAGCTTTCTTT	CASSLQNTEAFF
NA	TRBV28	NA	TRBJ1-2	TGTGCCAGCAGTTTTAGCGGCATCTTGGGTGGCTACACCTTC	CASSFSGILGGYTF
NA	TRBV29-1	NA	TRBJ1-1	TGCAGCGTTTTAAGGGGCACTGAAGCTTTCTTT	CSVLRGTEAFF
NA	TRBV7-9	NA	TRBJ1-3	TGTGCCAGCAGCTCAACGCTTGACACCATATATTTT	CASSSTLDTIYF
TRBD1	TRBV6-5	NA	TRBJ1-2	TGTGCCAGTTCCCCCGGGACAGGGGATGGCTACACCTTC	CASSPGTGDGYTF
NA	TRBV29-1	few	TRBJ1-6	TGCAGCGCACGAAAAGACGCAGCGGGTAATTCACCCCTCCACTTT	CSARKDAAGNSPLHF